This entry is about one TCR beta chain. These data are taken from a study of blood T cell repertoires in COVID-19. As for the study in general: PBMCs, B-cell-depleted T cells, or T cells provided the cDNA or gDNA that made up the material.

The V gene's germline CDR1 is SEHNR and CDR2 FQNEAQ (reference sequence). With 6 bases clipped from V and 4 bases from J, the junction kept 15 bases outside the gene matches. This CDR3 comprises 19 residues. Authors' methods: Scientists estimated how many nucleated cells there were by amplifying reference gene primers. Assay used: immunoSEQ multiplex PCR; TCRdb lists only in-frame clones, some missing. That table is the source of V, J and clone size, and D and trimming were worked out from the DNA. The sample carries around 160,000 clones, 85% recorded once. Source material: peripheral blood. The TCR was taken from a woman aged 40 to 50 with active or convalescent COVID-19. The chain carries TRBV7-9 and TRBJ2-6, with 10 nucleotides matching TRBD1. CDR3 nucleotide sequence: TGTGCCAGCAGTTCACCGGGACAGGGGTTCTGGGCCGGGGCCAACGTCCTGACTTTC. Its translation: CASSSPGQGFWAGANVLTF.